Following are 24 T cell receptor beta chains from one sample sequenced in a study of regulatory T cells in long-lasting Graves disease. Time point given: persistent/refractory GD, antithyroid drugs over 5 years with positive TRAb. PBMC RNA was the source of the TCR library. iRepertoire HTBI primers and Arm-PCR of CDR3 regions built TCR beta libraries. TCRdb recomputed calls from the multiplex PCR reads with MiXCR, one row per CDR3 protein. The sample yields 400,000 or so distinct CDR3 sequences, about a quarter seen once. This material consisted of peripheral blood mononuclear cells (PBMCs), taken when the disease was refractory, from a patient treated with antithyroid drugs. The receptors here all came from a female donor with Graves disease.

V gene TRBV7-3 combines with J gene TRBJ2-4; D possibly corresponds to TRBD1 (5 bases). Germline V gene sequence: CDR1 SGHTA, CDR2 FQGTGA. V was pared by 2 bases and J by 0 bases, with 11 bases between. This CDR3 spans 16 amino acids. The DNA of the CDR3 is TGTGCCAGCAGCTTAGGGAACAGGAGAGCCAAAAACATTCAGTACTTC. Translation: CASSLGNRRAKNIQYF.

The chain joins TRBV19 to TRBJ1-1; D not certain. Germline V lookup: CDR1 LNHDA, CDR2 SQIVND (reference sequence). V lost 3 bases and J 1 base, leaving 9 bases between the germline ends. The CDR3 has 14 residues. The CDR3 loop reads CASSMGRTNTEAFF. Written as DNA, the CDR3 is TGTGCCAGTAGTATGGGTCGGACGAACACTGAAGCTTTCTTT.

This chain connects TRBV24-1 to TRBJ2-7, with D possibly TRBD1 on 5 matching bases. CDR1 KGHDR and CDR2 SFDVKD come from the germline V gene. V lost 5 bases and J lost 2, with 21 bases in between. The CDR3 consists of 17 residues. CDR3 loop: CATSGGGVTVSTYEQYF. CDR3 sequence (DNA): TGTGCCACCAGTGGAGGTGGGGTGACAGTTAGTACCTACGAGCAGTACTTC.

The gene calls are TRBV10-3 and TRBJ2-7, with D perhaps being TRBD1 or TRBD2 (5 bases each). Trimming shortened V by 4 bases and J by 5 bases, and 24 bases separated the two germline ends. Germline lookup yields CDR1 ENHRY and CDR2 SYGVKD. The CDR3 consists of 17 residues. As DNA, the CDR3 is TGTGCCATCAGTGGTGTGGGGGTGGGGGAACGTGTGAACGAGCAGTACTTC. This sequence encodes CAISGVGVGERVNEQYF.

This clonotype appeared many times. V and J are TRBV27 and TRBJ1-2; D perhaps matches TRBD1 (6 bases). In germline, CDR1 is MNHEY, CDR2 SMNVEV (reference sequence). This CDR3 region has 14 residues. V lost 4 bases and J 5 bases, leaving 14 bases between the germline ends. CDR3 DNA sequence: TGTGCCAGCAGTTCTCACAGGGCCTTATATGGCTACACCTTC. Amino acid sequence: CASSSHRALYGYTF.

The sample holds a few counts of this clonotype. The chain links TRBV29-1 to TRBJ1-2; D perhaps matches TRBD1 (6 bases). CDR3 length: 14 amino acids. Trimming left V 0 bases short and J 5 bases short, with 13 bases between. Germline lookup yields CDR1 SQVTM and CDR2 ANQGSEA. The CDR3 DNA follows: TGCAGCGTTGAAGAGAAGGGGGGCGGATATGGCTACACCTTC. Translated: CSVEEKGGGYGYTF.

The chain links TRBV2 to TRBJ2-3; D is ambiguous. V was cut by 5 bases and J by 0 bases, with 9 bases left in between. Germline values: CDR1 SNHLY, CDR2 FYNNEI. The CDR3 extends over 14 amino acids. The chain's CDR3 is CASSPPRSTDTQYF. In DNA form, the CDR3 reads TGTGCCAGCAGTCCTCCTCGTAGCACAGATACGCAGTATTTT.

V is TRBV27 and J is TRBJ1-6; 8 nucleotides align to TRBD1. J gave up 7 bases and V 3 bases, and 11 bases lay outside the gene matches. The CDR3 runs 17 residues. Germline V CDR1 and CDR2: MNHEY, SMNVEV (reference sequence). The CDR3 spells CASSFLFLTGDNSPLHF. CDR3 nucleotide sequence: TGTGCCAGCAGTTTCCTATTCTTGACAGGGGACAATTCACCCCTCCACTTT.

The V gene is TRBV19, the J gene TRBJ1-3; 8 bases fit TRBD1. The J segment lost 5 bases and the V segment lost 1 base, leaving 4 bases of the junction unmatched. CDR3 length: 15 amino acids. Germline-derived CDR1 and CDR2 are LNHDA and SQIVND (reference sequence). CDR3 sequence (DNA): TGTGCCAGTAGTATAGGTCAGGGGGCGCGAAACACCATATATTTT. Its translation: CASSIGQGARNTIYF.

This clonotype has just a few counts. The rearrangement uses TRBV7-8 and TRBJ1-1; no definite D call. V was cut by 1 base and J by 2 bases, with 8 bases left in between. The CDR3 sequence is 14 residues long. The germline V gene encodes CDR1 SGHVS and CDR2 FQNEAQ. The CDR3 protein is CASSLGLVNTEAFF. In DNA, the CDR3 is TGTGCCAGCAGCTTAGGCTTGGTAAACACTGAAGCTTTCTTT.

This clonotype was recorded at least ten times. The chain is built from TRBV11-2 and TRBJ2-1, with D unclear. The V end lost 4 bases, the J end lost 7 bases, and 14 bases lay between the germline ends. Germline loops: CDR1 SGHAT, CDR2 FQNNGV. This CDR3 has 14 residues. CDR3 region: CASSYLGSNNEQFF. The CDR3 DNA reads TGTGCCAGCAGCTACCTAGGCAGCAATAATGAGCAGTTCTTC.

The DNA of the CDR3 is TGTGCCAGCAGCTCGGGAATCTGGACAGGGAGTGGCTACACCTTC. Protein: CASSSGIWTGSGYTF. The rearrangement joins TRBV5-6 to TRBJ1-2; 8 nucleotides line up with TRBD1. CDR3 length: 15 residues. With V trimmed by 3 bases and J by 7 bases, 11 bases remained unmatched. The V gene's germline CDR1 is SGHDT and CDR2 YYEEEE.

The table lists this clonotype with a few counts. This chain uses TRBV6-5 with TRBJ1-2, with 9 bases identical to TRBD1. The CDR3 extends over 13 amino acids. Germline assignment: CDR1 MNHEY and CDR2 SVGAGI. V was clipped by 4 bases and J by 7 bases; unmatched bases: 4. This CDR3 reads CASSLDRGGGYTF. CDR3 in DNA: TGTGCCAGCAGTTTGGACAGGGGAGGTGGCTACACCTTC.

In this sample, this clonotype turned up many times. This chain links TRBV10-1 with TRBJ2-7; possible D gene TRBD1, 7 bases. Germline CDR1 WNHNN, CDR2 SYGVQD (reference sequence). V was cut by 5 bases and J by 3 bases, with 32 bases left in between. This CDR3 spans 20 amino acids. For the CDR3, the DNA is TGCGCCAGCAGTCGACTCCGGGACTCGAAAGATTCAACAGGGGACTACGAGCAGTACTTC. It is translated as CASSRLRDSKDSTGDYEQYF.

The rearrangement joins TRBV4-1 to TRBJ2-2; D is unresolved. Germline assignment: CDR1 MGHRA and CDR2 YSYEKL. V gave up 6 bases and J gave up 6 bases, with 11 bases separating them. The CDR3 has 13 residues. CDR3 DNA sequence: TGCGCCAGCAGTGATTTCGTGGCCGGGGAGCTGTTTTTT. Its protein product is CASSDFVAGELFF.

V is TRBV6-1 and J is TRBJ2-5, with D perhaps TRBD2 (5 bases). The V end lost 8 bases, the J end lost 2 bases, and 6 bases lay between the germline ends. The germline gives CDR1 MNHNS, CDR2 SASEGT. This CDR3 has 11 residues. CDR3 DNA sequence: TGTGCCAGCCGGAGGCAAGAGACCCAGTACTTC. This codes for CASRRQETQYF.

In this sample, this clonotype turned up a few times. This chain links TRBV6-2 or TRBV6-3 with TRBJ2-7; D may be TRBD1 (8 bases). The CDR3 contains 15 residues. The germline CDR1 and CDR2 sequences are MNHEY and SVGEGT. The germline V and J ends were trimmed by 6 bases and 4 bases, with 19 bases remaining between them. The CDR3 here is CASSDRGGGLYEQYF. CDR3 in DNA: TGTGCCAGCAGCGACAGGGGAGGGGGATTATACGAGCAGTACTTC.

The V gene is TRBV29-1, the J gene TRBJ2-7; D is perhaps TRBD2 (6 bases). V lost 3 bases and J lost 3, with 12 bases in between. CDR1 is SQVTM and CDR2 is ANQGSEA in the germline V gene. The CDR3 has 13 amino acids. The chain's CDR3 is CSVEGEVGYEQYF. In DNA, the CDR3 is TGCAGCGTTGAGGGGGAGGTCGGCTACGAGCAGTACTTC.

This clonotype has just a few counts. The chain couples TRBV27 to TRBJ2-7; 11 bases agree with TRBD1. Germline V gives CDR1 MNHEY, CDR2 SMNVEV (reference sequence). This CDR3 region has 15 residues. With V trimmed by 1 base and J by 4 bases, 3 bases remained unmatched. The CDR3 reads CASSLLGTGGYEQYF. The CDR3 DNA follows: TGTGCCAGCAGTTTATTAGGGACAGGGGGTTACGAGCAGTACTTC.

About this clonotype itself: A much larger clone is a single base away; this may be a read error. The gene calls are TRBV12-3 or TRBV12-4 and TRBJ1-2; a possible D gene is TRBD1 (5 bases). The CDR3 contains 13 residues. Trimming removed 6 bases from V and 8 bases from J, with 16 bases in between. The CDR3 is CASRTWDGIGYTF. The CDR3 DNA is TGTGCCAGCAGAACTTGGGACGGAATCGGCTACACCTTC.

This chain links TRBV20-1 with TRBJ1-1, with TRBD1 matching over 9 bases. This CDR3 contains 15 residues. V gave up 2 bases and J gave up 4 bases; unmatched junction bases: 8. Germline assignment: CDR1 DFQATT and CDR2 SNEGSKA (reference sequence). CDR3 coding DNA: TGCAGTGCTAGAAAACCAACAGGGGGCGGCACTGAAGCTTTCTTT. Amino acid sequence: CSARKPTGGGTEAFF.

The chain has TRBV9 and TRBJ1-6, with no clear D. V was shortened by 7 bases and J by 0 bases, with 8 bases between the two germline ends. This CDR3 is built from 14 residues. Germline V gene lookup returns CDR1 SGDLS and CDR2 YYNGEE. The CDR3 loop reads CASAVRSYNSPLHF. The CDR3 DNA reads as TGTGCCAGCGCGGTCCGCTCCTATAATTCACCCCTCCACTTT.

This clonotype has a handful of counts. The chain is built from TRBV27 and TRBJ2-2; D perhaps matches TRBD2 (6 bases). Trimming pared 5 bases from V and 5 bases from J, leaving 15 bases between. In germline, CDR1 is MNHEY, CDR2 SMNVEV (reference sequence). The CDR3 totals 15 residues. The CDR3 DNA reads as TGTGCCAGCAGTCCACCGTTTGGGACTACCGGGGAGCTGTTTTTT. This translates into CASSPPFGTTGELFF.

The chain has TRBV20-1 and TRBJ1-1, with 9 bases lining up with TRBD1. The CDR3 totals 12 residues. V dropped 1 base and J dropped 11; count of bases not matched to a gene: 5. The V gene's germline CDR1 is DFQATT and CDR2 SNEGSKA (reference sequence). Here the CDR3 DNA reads TGCAGTGCTAGAGCCGACAGGGGGTCGGCTTTCTTT. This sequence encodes CSARADRGSAFF.